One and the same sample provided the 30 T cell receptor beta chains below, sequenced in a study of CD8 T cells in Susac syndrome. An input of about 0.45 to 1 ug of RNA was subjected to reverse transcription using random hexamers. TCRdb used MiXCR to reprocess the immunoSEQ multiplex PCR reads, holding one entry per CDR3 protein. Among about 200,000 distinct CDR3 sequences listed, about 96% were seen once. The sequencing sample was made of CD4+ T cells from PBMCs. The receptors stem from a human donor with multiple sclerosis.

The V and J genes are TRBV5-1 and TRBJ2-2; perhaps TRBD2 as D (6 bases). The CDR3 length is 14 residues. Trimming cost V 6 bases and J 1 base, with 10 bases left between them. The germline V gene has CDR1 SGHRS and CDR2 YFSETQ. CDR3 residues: CASKVEGNTGELFF. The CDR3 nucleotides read TGCGCCAGCAAGGTGGAGGGGAACACCGGGGAGCTGTTTTTT.

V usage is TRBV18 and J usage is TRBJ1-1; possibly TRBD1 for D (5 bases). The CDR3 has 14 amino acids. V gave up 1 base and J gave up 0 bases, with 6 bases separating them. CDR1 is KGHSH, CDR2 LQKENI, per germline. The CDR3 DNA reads TGTGCCAGCTCACCACAGGGGTTGAACACTGAAGCTTTCTTT. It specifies CASSPQGLNTEAFF.

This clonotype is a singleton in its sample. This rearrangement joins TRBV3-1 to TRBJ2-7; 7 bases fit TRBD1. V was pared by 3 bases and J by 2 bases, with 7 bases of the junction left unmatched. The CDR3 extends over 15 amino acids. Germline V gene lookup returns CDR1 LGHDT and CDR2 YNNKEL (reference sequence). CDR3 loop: CASSHAGTATYEQYF. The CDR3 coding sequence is TGTGCCAGCAGCCACGCCGGGACAGCAACCTACGAGCAGTACTTC.

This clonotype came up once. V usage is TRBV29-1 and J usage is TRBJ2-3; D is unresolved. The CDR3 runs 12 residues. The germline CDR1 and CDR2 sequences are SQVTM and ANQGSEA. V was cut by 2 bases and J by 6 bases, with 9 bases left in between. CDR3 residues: CSVELGWDTQYF. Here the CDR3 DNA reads TGCAGCGTTGAACTAGGGTGGGATACGCAGTATTTT.

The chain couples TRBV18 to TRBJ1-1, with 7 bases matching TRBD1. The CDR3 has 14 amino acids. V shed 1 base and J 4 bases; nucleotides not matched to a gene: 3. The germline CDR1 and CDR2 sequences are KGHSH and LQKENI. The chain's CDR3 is CASSPREGATEAFF. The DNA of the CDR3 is TGTGCCAGCTCACCACGGGAGGGGGCCACTGAAGCTTTCTTT.

The CDR3 sequence is CASSHRDRSNYGYTF. CDR3 bases: TGTGCCAGCAGCCACAGGGACAGGTCTAACTATGGCTACACCTTC. The genes are TRBV3-1 and TRBJ1-2; 8 bases line up with TRBD1. The CDR3 contains 15 residues. The junction had 3 bases not matched to a gene; V was cut back by 3 bases and J by 0 bases. Germline lookup yields CDR1 LGHDT and CDR2 YNNKEL (reference sequence).

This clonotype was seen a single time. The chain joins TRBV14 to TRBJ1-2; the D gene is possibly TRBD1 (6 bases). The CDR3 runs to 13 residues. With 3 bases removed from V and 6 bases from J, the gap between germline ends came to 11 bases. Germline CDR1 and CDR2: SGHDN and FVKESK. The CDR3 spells CASSHRRTDGYTF. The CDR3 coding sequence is TGTGCCAGCAGCCACAGACGGACAGATGGCTACACCTTC. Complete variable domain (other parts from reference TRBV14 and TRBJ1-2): EAGVTQFPSHSVIEKGQTVTLRCDPISGHDNLYWYRRVMGKEIKFLLHFVKESKQDESGMPNNRFLAERTGGTYSTLKVQPAELEDSGVYFCASSHRRTDGYTFGSGTRLTVV.

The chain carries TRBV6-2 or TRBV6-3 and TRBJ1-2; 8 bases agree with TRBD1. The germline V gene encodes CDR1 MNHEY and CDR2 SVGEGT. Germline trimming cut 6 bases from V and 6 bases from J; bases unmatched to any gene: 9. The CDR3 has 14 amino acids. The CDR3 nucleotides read TGTGCCAGCAGCGACGTAACAGGGGGTAATGGCTACACCTTC. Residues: CASSDVTGGNGYTF.

In DNA, the CDR3 is TGCAGTGCCCCTCCGCCCAGCTCCTATGGCTACACCTTC. It translates to CSAPPPSSYGYTF. The chain links TRBV20-1 to TRBJ1-2; D unclear. The CDR3 runs to 13 residues. V shed 6 bases and J shed 4 bases, with 15 bases lying between them. CDR1 and CDR2 from the germline V gene are DFQATT and SNEGSKA (reference sequence).

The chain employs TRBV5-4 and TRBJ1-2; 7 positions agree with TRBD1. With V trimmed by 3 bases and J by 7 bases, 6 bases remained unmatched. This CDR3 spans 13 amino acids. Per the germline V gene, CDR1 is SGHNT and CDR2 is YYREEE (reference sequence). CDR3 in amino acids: CASSSGTVGGYTF. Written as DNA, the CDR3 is TGTGCCAGCAGCTCCGGGACAGTTGGTGGCTACACCTTC.

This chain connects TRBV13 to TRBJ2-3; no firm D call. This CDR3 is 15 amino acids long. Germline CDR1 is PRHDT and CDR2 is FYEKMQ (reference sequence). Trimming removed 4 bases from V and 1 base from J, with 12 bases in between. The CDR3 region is CASSSHLGGTDTQYF. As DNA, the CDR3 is TGTGCCAGCAGCTCCCACCTCGGAGGCACAGATACGCAGTATTTT.

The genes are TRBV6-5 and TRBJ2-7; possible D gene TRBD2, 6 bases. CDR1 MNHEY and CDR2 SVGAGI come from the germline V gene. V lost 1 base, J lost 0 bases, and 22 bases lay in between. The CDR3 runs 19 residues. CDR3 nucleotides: TGTGCCAGCAGTTACTTAGGTAGCGGAGGAGTGACGGGCTCCTACGAGCAGTACTTC. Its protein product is CASSYLGSGGVTGSYEQYF.

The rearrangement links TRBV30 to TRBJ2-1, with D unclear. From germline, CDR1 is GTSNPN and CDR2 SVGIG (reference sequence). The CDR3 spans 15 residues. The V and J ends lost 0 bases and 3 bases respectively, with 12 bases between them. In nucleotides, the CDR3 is TGTGCCTGGAGTGTACGACCGCGAATCTACAATGAGCAGTTCTTC. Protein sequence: CAWSVRPRIYNEQFF. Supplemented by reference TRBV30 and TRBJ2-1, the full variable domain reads SQTIHQWPATLVQPVGSPLSLECTVEGTSNPNLYWYRQAAGRGLQLLFYSVGIGQISSEVPQNLSASRPQDRQFILSSKKLLLSDSGFYLCAWSVRPRIYNEQFFGPGTRLTVL.

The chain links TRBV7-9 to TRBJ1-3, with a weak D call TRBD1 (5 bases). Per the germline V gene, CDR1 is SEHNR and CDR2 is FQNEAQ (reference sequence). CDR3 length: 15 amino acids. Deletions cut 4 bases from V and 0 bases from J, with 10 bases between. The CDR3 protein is CASSSDSRSGNTIYF. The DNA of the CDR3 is TGTGCCAGCAGCTCTGACAGCCGCTCTGGAAACACCATATATTTT.

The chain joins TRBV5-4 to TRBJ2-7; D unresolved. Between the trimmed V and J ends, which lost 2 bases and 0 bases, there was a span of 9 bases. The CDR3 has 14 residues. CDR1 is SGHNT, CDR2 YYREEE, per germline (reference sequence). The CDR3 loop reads CASSFSTSSYEQYF. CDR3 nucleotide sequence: TGTGCCAGCAGCTTCTCAACAAGCTCCTACGAGCAGTACTTC.

The CDR3 here is CASSPGVSYNEQFF. The CDR3 DNA reads TGTGCCAGCAGCCCCGGGGTGTCCTACAATGAGCAGTTCTTC. This sequence joins TRBV9 and TRBJ2-1; TRBD2 might be the D (5 bases). V lost 4 bases to trimming and J lost 1 base, with 9 bases between them. The CDR3 has 14 amino acids. Germline CDR1 reads SGDLS; CDR2 reads YYNGEE.

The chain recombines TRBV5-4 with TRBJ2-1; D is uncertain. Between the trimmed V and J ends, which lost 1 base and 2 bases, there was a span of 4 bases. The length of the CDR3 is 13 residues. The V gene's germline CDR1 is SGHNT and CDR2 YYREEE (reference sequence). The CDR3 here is CASSLPAYNEQFF. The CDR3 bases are TGTGCCAGCAGCTTGCCGGCCTACAATGAGCAGTTCTTC.

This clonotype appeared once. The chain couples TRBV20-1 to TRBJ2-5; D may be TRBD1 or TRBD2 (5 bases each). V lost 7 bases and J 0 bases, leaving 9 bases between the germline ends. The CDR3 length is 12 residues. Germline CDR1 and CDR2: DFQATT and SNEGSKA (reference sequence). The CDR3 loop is CSVWGYQETQYF. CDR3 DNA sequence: TGCAGTGTCTGGGGGTACCAAGAGACCCAGTACTTC.

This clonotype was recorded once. CDR3 nucleotide sequence: TGTGCCATCAGGCTAGCGGGAGGCAACGAGCAGTACTTC. Protein sequence: CAIRLAGGNEQYF. The J gene is TRBJ2-7, the V gene TRBV10-3, with 11 bases aligning to TRBD2. CDR1 and CDR2 from the germline V gene are ENHRY and SYGVKD. Trimming took 6 bases from V and 5 from J; bases not matched to a gene: 3. The CDR3 consists of 13 residues.

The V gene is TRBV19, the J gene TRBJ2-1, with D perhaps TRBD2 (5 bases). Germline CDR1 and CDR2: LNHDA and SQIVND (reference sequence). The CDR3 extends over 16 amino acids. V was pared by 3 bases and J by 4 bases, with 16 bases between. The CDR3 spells CASSMSSREPYNEQFF. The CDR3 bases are TGTGCCAGTAGTATGTCGTCGAGGGAACCTTACAATGAGCAGTTCTTC.

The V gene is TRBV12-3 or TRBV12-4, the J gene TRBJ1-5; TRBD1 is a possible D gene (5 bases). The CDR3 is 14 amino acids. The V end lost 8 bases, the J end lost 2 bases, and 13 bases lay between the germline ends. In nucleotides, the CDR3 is TGTGCCAGCGGGGACGCCGGAGGCAATCAGCCCCAGCATTTT. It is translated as CASGDAGGNQPQHF.

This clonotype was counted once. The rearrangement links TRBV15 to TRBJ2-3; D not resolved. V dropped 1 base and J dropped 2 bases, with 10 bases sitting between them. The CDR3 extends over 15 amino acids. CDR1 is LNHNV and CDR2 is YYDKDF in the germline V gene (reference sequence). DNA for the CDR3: TGTGCCACCAGCAGAGCAGGTTCTTTCACAGATACGCAGTATTTT. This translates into CATSRAGSFTDTQYF.

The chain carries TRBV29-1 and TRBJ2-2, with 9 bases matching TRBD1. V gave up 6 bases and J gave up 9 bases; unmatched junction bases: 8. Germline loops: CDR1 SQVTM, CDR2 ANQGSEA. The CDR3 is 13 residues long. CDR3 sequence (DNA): TGCAGCGTCCGACAGGGGGGGTACAGGGAGCTGTTTTTT. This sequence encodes CSVRQGGYRELFF.

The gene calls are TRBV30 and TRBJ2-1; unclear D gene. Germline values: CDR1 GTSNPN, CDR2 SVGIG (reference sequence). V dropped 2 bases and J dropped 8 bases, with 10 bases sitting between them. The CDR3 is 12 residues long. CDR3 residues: CAWSRTIHEQFF. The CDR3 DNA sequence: TGTGCCTGGAGTCGGACGATTCATGAGCAGTTCTTC. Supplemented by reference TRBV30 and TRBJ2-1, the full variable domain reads SQTIHQWPATLVQPVGSPLSLECTVEGTSNPNLYWYRQAAGRGLQLLFYSVGIGQISSEVPQNLSASRPQDRQFILSSKKLLLSDSGFYLCAWSRTIHEQFFGPGTRLTVL.

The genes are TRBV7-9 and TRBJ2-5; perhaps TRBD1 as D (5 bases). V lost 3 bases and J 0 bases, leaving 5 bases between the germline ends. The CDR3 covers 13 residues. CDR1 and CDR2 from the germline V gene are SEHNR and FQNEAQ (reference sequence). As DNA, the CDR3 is TGTGCCAGCAGCTTGGGGCACCAAGAGACCCAGTACTTC. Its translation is CASSLGHQETQYF.

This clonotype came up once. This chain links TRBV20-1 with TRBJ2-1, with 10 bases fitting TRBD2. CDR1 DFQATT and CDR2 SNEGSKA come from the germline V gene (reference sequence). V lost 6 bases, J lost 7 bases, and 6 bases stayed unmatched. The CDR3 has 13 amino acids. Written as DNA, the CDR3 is TGCAGTGCCTCCGGGACTAGCGTGAATGAGCAGTTCTTC. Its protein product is CSASGTSVNEQFF.

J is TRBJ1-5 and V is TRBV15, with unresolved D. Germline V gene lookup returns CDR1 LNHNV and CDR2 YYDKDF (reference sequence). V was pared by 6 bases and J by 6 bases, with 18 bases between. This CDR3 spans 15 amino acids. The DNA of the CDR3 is TGTGCCACCAGATTAGGCAGGAGGCGCGGTCAGCCCCAGCATTTT. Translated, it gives CATRLGRRRGQPQHF.

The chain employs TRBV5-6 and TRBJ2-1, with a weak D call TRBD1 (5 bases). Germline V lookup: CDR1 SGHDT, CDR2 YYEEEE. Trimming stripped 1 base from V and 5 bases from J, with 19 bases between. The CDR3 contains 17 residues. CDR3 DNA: TGTGCCAGCAGCTTGTTGCTCGGACACCGTTTAAACAATGAGCAGTTCTTC. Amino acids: CASSLLLGHRLNNEQFF.

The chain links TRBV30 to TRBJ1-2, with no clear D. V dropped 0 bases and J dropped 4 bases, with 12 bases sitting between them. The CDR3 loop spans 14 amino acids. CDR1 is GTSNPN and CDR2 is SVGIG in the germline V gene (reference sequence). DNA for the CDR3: TGTGCCTGGAGTGTACGAGTCGCGCTCTATGGCTACACCTTC. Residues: CAWSVRVALYGYTF.

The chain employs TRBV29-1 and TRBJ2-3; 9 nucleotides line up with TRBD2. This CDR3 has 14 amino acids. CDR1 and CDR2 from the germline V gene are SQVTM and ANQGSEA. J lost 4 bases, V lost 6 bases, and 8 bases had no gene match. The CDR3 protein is CSVPPSGNSDTQYF. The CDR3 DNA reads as TGCAGCGTGCCTCCTAGCGGGAACTCAGATACGCAGTATTTT.